This TCR beta chain was obtained from a study of T cells in Graves' hyperthyroidism and ophthalmopathy. Study results and caveats: In validation, the model predicted ophthalmopathy. These predictions came a median roughly seven months before onset. Ophthalmopathy stood apart from stable hyperthyroidism in a 13 V-J model. Most clonotypes that expanded in the thyroid above 0.001 also showed up in blood.

The diagnostic basis comprised clinical symptoms, serum thyroxine and TRAb, thyroid ultrasound and orbital computed tomography. Template material for amplifying TCR beta CDR3 regions consisted of RNA transcripts. A set of HTBI primers served as the primers for a first-round RT-PCR of the TCR CDR3. TCRdb re-called the multiplex PCR reads through MiXCR, storing one row per CDR3 protein. The sample includes roughly 570,000 distinct CDR3 sequences, about 45% of them seen just once. The CDR3 is made up of 13 amino acids. Trimming took 4 bases from V and 2 from J, leaving 7 bases between them. Germline V gene data show CDR1 as SGHTA and CDR2 as FQGNSA. In the case of this clonotype: Its antigen is still unknown.

The genes are TRBV7-2 and TRBJ2-3; D is perhaps TRBD2 (6 bases). The sequenced material came from peripheral blood or thyroid tissue (not recorded which). The receptor was isolated from an adult woman with Graves' disease, either hyperthyroidism or ophthalmopathy (not recorded which). The chain's CDR3 is CASSSGVTDTQYF. CDR3 nucleotides: TGTGCCAGCAGCTCGGGGGTCACAGATACGCAGTATTTT.